The 28 T cell receptor beta chains below all came from one sample that was sequenced in a study of T cell responses to AZD1222 COVID-19 vaccine. Repertoires were generated with immunoSEQ multiplex PCR, while TCRdb's copy carries only in-frame clones and drops some. This table holds some 140,000 clones, 85% to 90% found once. Sequencing used peripheral blood, obtained on day 0 of MenACWY control vaccination. Receptors originate from an adult in good health.

This chain connects TRBV2 to TRBJ1-2, with D possibly matching TRBD1 (5 bases). The germline gives CDR1 SNHLY, CDR2 FYNNEI. V lost 5 bases and J 4 bases, leaving 11 bases between the germline ends. This CDR3 is 13 amino acids long. The CDR3 DNA is TGTGCCAGCAGTAGGGGTTTGAGCTATGGCTACACCTTC. Residues: CASSRGLSYGYTF.

The CDR3 nucleotides read TGCAGCATATGGCCGGGACAGGGGCGATCCTACACCTTC. It encodes CSIWPGQGRSYTF. The chain combines TRBV29-1 with TRBJ1-2, with 10 bases identical to TRBD1. The CDR3 totals 13 residues. J was trimmed by 10 bases and V by 8 bases; bases with no gene match: 13. CDR1 is SQVTM and CDR2 is ANQGSEA in the germline V gene.

The chain couples TRBV3-1 (or the pseudogene TRBV3-2) to TRBJ2-1, with D perhaps matching TRBD1 or TRBD2 (5 bases each). V gave up 2 bases and J gave up 7 bases, with 18 bases separating them. Germline assignment: CDR1 LGHDT and CDR2 YNNKEL (reference sequence). The CDR3 contains 16 residues. The CDR3 loop is CASSQPLRWDQNEQFF. The DNA for the CDR3 is TGTGCCAGCAGCCAACCTCTCAGATGGGACCAAAATGAGCAGTTCTTC.

This chain uses TRBV30 with TRBJ1-2; no clear D. The V end lost 5 bases, the J end lost 4 bases, and 8 bases lay between the germline ends. The germline V gene has CDR1 GTSNPN and CDR2 SVGIG (reference sequence). CDR3 size: 11 residues. Here the CDR3 reads CAWGRSYGYTF. Written as DNA, the CDR3 is TGTGCCTGGGGACGCTCCTATGGCTACACCTTC. The full variable domain, in which reference TRBV30 and TRBJ1-2 provide the parts outside the CDR3, is SQTIHQWPATLVQPVGSPLSLECTVEGTSNPNLYWYRQAAGRGLQLLFYSVGIGQISSEVPQNLSASRPQDRQFILSSKKLLLSDSGFYLCAWGRSYGYTFGSGTRLTVV.

The chain carries TRBV3-1 (or the pseudogene TRBV3-2) and TRBJ1-4, with a weak D call TRBD1 (5 bases). The V end was cut by 1 base, the J end by 4 bases, with 7 bases between. The CDR3 totals 14 residues. Germline CDR1 and CDR2: LGHDT and YNNKEL (reference sequence). CDR3: CASSQAGFNEKLFF. The CDR3 nucleotides read TGTGCCAGCAGCCAAGCAGGGTTTAATGAAAAACTGTTTTTT.

In the case of this clone: This CDR3 is also generated by other DNA sequences in the sample. This chain joins TRBV7-9 and TRBJ1-5; no firm D call. V shed 1 base and J shed 6 bases, with 7 bases lying between them. Germline V lookup: CDR1 SEHNR, CDR2 FQNEAQ (reference sequence). This CDR3 has 13 amino acids. In DNA, the CDR3 is TGTGCCAGCAGCTTAGGATCCAGTCAGCCCCAGCATTTT. Residues: CASSLGSSQPQHF.

V usage is TRBV9 and J usage is TRBJ1-2; D perhaps matches TRBD1 (6 bases). The CDR3 has 15 amino acids. The V gene's germline CDR1 is SGDLS and CDR2 YYNGEE. Trimming shortened V by 5 bases and J by 3 bases, and 17 bases separated the two germline ends. Here the CDR3 DNA reads TGTGCCAGCAGTCTCATGGGGGGCGCGGACTATGGCTACACCTTC. Its translation is CASSLMGGADYGYTF.

This clone was seen just once. The chain has TRBV6-5 and TRBJ2-1; perhaps TRBD2 as D (6 bases). Looked up from germline, CDR1 is MNHEY and CDR2 is SVGAGI. The V end lost 2 bases, the J end lost 6 bases, and 17 bases lay between the germline ends. CDR3 size: 16 residues. CDR3 residues: CASSYNLLDGGNEQFF. DNA of the CDR3: TGTGCCAGCAGTTACAACCTCCTAGACGGGGGCAATGAGCAGTTCTTC.

The chain has TRBV28 and TRBJ1-1; possibly TRBD1 for D (5 bases). V dropped 6 bases and J dropped 1 base, with 12 bases sitting between them. CDR1 is MDHEN, CDR2 SYDVKM, per germline. There are 14 residues in the CDR3. The CDR3 coding sequence is TGTGCCAGCAGCCCCCAGGGAGGGAACACTGAAGCTTTCTTT. As protein: CASSPQGGNTEAFF.

The V call is TRBV28, the J call TRBJ1-4, with 10 nucleotides matching TRBD1. Losses at the gene ends were 4 bases for V and 4 bases for J; bases not matched to a gene: 12. The CDR3 has 18 amino acids. The germline CDR1 and CDR2 sequences are MDHEN and SYDVKM. CDR3 protein: CASSSPPRGQGVNEKLFF. CDR3 nucleotide sequence: TGTGCCAGCAGTTCTCCTCCGCGAGGACAGGGGGTTAATGAAAAACTGTTTTTT.

J is TRBJ2-2 and V is TRBV18; no clear D gene. Trimming stripped 4 bases from V and 1 base from J, with 4 bases between. This CDR3 contains 13 residues. Germline lookup yields CDR1 KGHSH and CDR2 LQKENI. CDR3 DNA sequence: TGTGCCAGCTCACGAGAGAACACCGGGGAGCTGTTTTTT. Translating gives CASSRENTGELFF.

V gene TRBV7-8 combines with J gene TRBJ1-1; D unclear. Germline V gives CDR1 SGHVS, CDR2 FQNEAQ. Trimming shortened V by 0 bases and J by 6 bases, and 11 bases separated the two germline ends. The CDR3 is 14 amino acids. Written as DNA, the CDR3 is TGTGCCAGCAGCTTAGCGGTCAGGAGGGCTGAAGCTTTCTTT. It is translated as CASSLAVRRAEAFF. Full variable domain (outside the CDR3, taken from reference TRBV7-8 and TRBJ1-1): GAGVSQSPRYKVAKRGQDVALRCDPISGHVSLFWYQQALGQGPEFLTYFQNEAQLDKSGLPSDRFFAERPEGSVSTLKIQRTQQEDSAVYLCASSLAVRRAEAFFGQGTRLTVV.

On this clone itself: The junction does not match germline at one end; this may be a read error. The chain employs TRBV7-3 and TRBJ2-2; maybe TRBD2 (6 bases). The CDR3 has 16 residues. CDR1 is SGHTA, CDR2 FQGTGA, per germline. CDR3 in amino acids: CASSLTLGTNTGELFF. The CDR3, as DNA: TGTGCCAGCAGCCTAACCCTCGGGACTAACACCGGGGAGCTGTTTTTT.

The chain recombines TRBV5-8 with TRBJ1-5; TRBD1 agrees at 8 bases. The germline V gene encodes CDR1 SGHTS and CDR2 YDEGEE. This CDR3 has 15 residues. J was trimmed by 3 bases and V by 3 bases; bases with no gene match: 5. CDR3 amino acids: CASSWGQALNQPQHF. The CDR3 bases are TGTGCCAGCAGCTGGGGACAGGCGCTCAATCAGCCCCAGCATTTT.

This chain links TRBV6-2 or TRBV6-3 with TRBJ2-7, with D possibly being TRBD2 (6 bases). CDR3 length: 14 residues. The germline V gene has CDR1 MNHEY and CDR2 SVGEGT. The V end was cut by 6 bases, the J end by 3 bases, with 15 bases between. CDR3 in amino acids: CASSASLASYEQYF. The CDR3 region has the DNA TGTGCCAGCAGCGCAAGTCTAGCGAGCTACGAGCAGTACTTC.

The genes are TRBV18 and TRBJ2-2; the match to TRBD2 covers 10 bases. This CDR3 has 16 residues. J was trimmed by 4 bases and V by 3 bases; bases with no gene match: 5. In germline, CDR1 is KGHSH, CDR2 LQKENI. CDR3 DNA: TGTGCCAGCTCACCCGTCGGACTAGCGGCCACCGGGGAGCTGTTTTTT. Translation: CASSPVGLAATGELFF. Complete variable domain (other parts from reference TRBV18 and TRBJ2-2): NAGVMQNPRHLVRRRGQEARLRCSPMKGHSHVYWYRQLPEEGLKFMVYLQKENIIDESGMPKERFSAEFPKEGPSILRIQQVVRGDSAAYFCASSPVGLAATGELFFGEGSRLTVL.

This clone was seen a single time. This sequence joins TRBV5-4 and TRBJ2-1; D is perhaps TRBD2 (5 bases). The germline gives CDR1 SGHNT, CDR2 YYREEE (reference sequence). Trimming removed 3 bases from V and 8 bases from J, with 12 bases in between. The CDR3 totals 13 residues. CDR3 DNA: TGTGCCAGCAGCTCCCCGACTAAGTATGAGCAGTTCTTC. It translates to CASSSPTKYEQFF.

This chain joins TRBV27 and TRBJ1-1; 11 bases fit TRBD1. The germline V gene encodes CDR1 MNHEY and CDR2 SMNVEV (reference sequence). V was pared by 11 bases and J by 6 bases, with 23 bases of the junction left unmatched. The CDR3 contains 18 residues. This CDR3 reads CAGKMGTGGPISLAEAFF. The CDR3 nucleotides are TGTGCCGGCAAAATGGGGACAGGGGGGCCCATAAGCCTCGCTGAAGCTTTCTTT.

As regards this clone: One end of the junction varies from germline; a read error may be responsible. This sequence joins TRBV10-2 and TRBJ2-1; D perhaps matches TRBD1 (6 bases). The CDR3 has 11 amino acids. Germline loops: CDR1 WSHSY, CDR2 SAAADI. Here the CDR3 DNA reads TGCGCCAGCAGTGAGTCTGACAGGATCCTCTTC. Translated, it gives CASSESDRILF.

V usage is TRBV5-1 and J usage is TRBJ2-5; TRBD1 matches at 8 bases. The germline CDR1 and CDR2 sequences are SGHRS and YFSETQ. There are 15 residues in the CDR3. Trimming took 3 bases from V and 1 from J; bases not matched to a gene: 5. CDR3 residues: CASSSFGQGQETQYF. CDR3 sequence (DNA): TGCGCCAGCAGCTCTTTCGGACAGGGCCAAGAGACCCAGTACTTC.

This clone was recorded a few times. The CDR3 DNA follows: TGTGCCAGCAGCGCGGGACAGGGTTTTGGCTACACCTTC. It translates to CASSAGQGFGYTF. The V call is TRBV5-6, the J call TRBJ1-2; 9 positions agree with TRBD1. Germline V CDR1 and CDR2: SGHDT, YYEEEE. The CDR3 loop spans 13 amino acids. J lost 7 bases, V lost 4 bases, and 5 bases had no gene match.

This clone has a single count. The chain carries TRBV5-1 and TRBJ1-1; D gene ambiguous. The V and J ends lost 0 bases and 0 bases respectively, with 24 bases between them. CDR1 and CDR2 (germline): SGHRS, YFSETQ. The CDR3 length is 20 residues. CDR3: CASSLAVLAGPMILNTEAFF. The CDR3 region has the DNA TGCGCCAGCAGCTTGGCCGTTCTGGCTGGGCCAATGATATTGAACACTGAAGCTTTCTTT.

This chain joins TRBV7-9 and TRBJ2-1; no firm D call. V was shortened by 0 bases and J by 2 bases, with 11 bases between the two germline ends. There are 16 residues in the CDR3. Germline CDR1 is SEHNR and CDR2 is FQNEAQ (reference sequence). The CDR3 region has the DNA TGTGCCAGCAGCTTAGCGGGAAGTGGCGCCTACAATGAGCAGTTCTTC. Amino acid sequence: CASSLAGSGAYNEQFF.

This chain connects TRBV6-5 to TRBJ1-5; D is perhaps TRBD1 (6 bases). Trimming removed 5 bases at V and 5 bases at J, with 13 bases between. This CDR3 contains 14 residues. Germline lookup yields CDR1 MNHEY and CDR2 SVGAGI. The CDR3 sequence is CASSHRDTHQPQHF. The DNA for the CDR3 is TGTGCCAGCAGTCACCGGGACACTCATCAGCCCCAGCATTTT.

The J gene is TRBJ2-3, the V gene TRBV5-1; D may correspond to TRBD1 or TRBD2 (6 bases each). V lost 4 bases and J 0 bases, leaving 15 bases between the germline ends. CDR3 length equals 16 residues. Germline-derived CDR1 and CDR2 are SGHRS and YFSETQ. The DNA for the CDR3 is TGCGCCAGCAGCCTTGGGACACTAGCTAGCACAGATACGCAGTATTTT. Its translation: CASSLGTLASTDTQYF.

This clone was recorded once. V usage is TRBV10-3 and J usage is TRBJ2-1; D remains ambiguous. The CDR3 consists of 15 residues. Germline CDR1 is ENHRY and CDR2 is SYGVKD. Trimming stripped 3 bases from V and 6 bases from J, with 15 bases between. In DNA, the CDR3 is TGTGCCATCAGTGACCCCACTCTTTGGGCCAATGAGCAGTTCTTC. Protein product: CAISDPTLWANEQFF.

The chain carries TRBV7-9 and TRBJ1-1; a weak D match, TRBD1 (6 bases). The CDR3 has 13 amino acids. Germline values: CDR1 SEHNR, CDR2 FQNEAQ (reference sequence). Between the trimmed V and J ends, which lost 5 bases and 4 bases, there was a span of 11 bases. In nucleotides, the CDR3 is TGTGCCAGCAGCACCCTGACAGGCACTGAAGCTTTCTTT. Its translation: CASSTLTGTEAFF.

This clone appeared a single time. The rearrangement links TRBV5-6 to TRBJ1-4; TRBD1 might be the D (5 bases). CDR1 and CDR2 from the germline V gene are SGHDT and YYEEEE. CDR3 length equals 16 residues. Trimming cost V 1 base and J 2 bases, with 12 bases left between them. The CDR3 DNA reads TGTGCCAGCAGCTTGAAGGCCGGGACCACTAATGAAAAACTGTTTTTT. Translating gives CASSLKAGTTNEKLFF. The full variable domain, in which reference TRBV5-6 and TRBJ1-4 provide the parts outside the CDR3, is DAGVTQSPTHLIKTRGQQVTLRCSPKSGHDTVSWYQQALGQGPQFIFQYYEEEERQRGNFPDRFSGHQFPNYSSELNVNALLLGDSALYLCASSLKAGTTNEKLFFGSGTQLSVL.